This T cell receptor (beta chain) was captured in a study of human T cells and chemical hapten exposure. Study results and limitations: PT1 expanded TCR numbers rose with patch test score.

The CDR3 runs 12 residues. Trimming cost V 1 base and J 5 bases, with 5 bases left between them. Time point specified: pre-sensitization, week 0. Sample treatment: therapeutic diphenylcyclopropenone sensitization with weekly scalp DPC. The study drew its donors from alopecia patients who were 18 to 70 years old and suitable for DPC. Using its own MiXCR run on the RACE reads, TCRdb lists one record per CDR3 protein. This sample has 350,000 to 400,000 distinct CDR3 sequences, with roughly 5.3% found just once. There are many counts of this clonotype. Its specificity is unknown. The TCR was taken from a woman aged 50 to 60 with alopecia areata. Some clones in this sample may be carry-over from other donors' samples. The source material was whole blood, sampled in connection with sensitization to the hapten diphenylcyclopropenone (DPC). The chain recombines TRBV12-3 or TRBV12-4 with TRBJ2-5; D remains unclear. The CDR3 nucleotides are TGTGCCAGCAGTTTAGTTCGCGAGACCCAGTACTTC. Its translation: CASSLVRETQYF.